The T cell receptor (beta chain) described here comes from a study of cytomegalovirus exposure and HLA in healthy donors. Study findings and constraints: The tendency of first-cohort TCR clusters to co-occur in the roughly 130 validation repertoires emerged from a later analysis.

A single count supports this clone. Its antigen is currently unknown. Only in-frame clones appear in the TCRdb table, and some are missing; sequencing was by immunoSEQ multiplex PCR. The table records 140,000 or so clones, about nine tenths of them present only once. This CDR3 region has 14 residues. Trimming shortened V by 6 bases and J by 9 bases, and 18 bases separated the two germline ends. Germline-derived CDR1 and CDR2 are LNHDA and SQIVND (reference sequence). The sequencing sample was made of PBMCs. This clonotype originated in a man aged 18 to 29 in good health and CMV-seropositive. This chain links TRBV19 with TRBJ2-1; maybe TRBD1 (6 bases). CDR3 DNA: TGTGCCAGTAGGGGGGCAGGGGATCTTGGTGAGCAGTTCTTC. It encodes CASRGAGDLGEQFF.